These T cell receptor beta chains were read from a single sample in a study of T cell repertoires in ileal Crohn's disease. TCRdb's copy holds only in-frame clones and misses some; the assay was immunoSEQ multiplex PCR. The sample has under 7,500 clones, around 95% seen once. Sequenced: ileal tissue. These receptor sequences come from an adult with Crohn's disease. Each CDR3 is given with its conserved first and last residue. Fields, in order: V gene, clone size, J gene, D gene, CDR3 protein, CDR3 DNA. D genes are given only for firm matches. Not every row has a clone size; where given, it reads once, few, many or a size class.

TRBV18,NA,TRBJ1-4,NA,CASSPLEREGLFF,TGTGCCAGCTCACCATTGGAAAGGGAGGGGCTGTTTTTT
TRBV6-1,NA,TRBJ2-3,NA,CASSERVTDTQYF,TGTGCCAGCAGTGAAAGAGTAACAGATACGCAGTATTTT
TRBV27,NA,TRBJ1-1,NA,CASSLAQFGTEAFF,TGTGCCAGCAGTTTGGCCCAATTTGGCACTGAAGCTTTCTTT
TRBV29-1,NA,TRBJ2-5,NA,CSVERRSRETQYF,TGCAGCGTTGAACGTAGATCCCGGGAGACCCAGTACTTC
TRBV18,NA,TRBJ1-2,NA,CASSPQTDGYTF,TGTGCCAGCTCACCACAGACTGATGGCTACACCTTC
TRBV25-1,NA,TRBJ2-5,TRBD2,CAAGVGETQYF,TGTGCCGCGGGGGTGGGAGAGACCCAGTACTTC
TRBV7-8,NA,TRBJ2-1,NA,CASSTAQGGQFF,TGTGCCAGCAGCACCGCTCAGGGTGGGCAGTTCTTC
TRBV6-5,NA,TRBJ1-2,NA,CASSYSRYYGYTF,TGTGCCAGCAGTTACTCGCGGTACTATGGCTACACCTTC
TRBV5-1,NA,TRBJ1-2,TRBD1,CASSSLTGDNYGYTF,TGCGCCAGCAGCTCCCTGACAGGGGATAACTATGGCTACACCTTC
TRBV7-2,NA,TRBJ1-5,NA,CASSAQGRNQPQHF,TGTGCCAGCAGCGCGCAGGGTCGCAATCAGCCCCAGCATTTT
TRBV27,NA,TRBJ2-1,TRBD2,CASSSPAGGHYNEQFF,TGTGCCAGCAGTTCACCAGCGGGGGGCCACTACAATGAGCAGTTCTTC
TRBV9,NA,TRBJ2-1,NA,CASSVVTGGGEQFF,TGTGCCAGCAGCGTAGTTACGGGCGGGGGCGAGCAGTTCTTC
TRBV5-6,once,TRBJ1-2,NA,CASSLDSYGYTF,TGTGCCAGCAGCTTAGACAGCTATGGCTACACCTTC
TRBV7-9,NA,TRBJ1-1,NA,CASSLGQYTEAFF,TGTGCCAGCAGCCTAGGACAGTACACTGAAGCTTTCTTT
TRBV6-1,NA,TRBJ1-5,NA,CASSAAGGQPQHF,TGTGCCAGCAGTGCGGCTGGAGGGCAGCCCCAGCATTTT
TRBV11-3,NA,TRBJ1-3,NA,CASSNRTFGNTIYF,TGTGCCAGCAGCAACCGGACTTTTGGAAACACCATATATTTT
TRBV10-2,NA,TRBJ1-5,TRBD1,CASRGGQGGGNQPQHF,TGCGCCAGCAGGGGAGGACAGGGTGGTGGCAATCAGCCCCAGCATTTT
TRBV5-1,NA,TRBJ2-7,NA,CASSSEGHSYEQYF,TGCGCCAGCAGCTCGGAGGGCCACTCCTACGAGCAGTACTTC
TRBV30,NA,TRBJ1-2,NA,CAWSGTDGGYTF,TGTGCCTGGAGTGGGACAGACGGGGGCTACACCTTC
TRBV29-1,NA,TRBJ1-1,NA,CSPGTRNTEAFF,TGCAGCCCTGGGACACGGAACACTGAAGCTTTCTTT
TRBV29-1,once,TRBJ1-2,TRBD1,CSAGQSVGYTF,TGCAGCGCGGGACAGTCGGTTGGCTACACCTTC
TRBV4-2,NA,TRBJ2-2,NA,CASSQAKGQNTGELFF,TGTGCCAGCAGCCAAGCAAAGGGACAGAACACCGGGGAGCTGTTTTTT
TRBV4-1,once,TRBJ2-5,TRBD2,CASSRTGGRETQYF,TGCGCCAGCAGCCGAACGGGGGGGAGGGAGACCCAGTACTTC
TRBV6-5,NA,TRBJ2-3,NA,CASSYGGTTPQYF,TGTGCCAGCAGTTACGGGGGGACGACTCCGCAGTATTTT
TRBV2,few,TRBJ1-1,NA,CASVEGTEAFF,TGTGCCAGCGTGGAGGGCACTGAAGCTTTCTTT
TRBV6-1,NA,TRBJ2-3,NA,CASRPDYRASDTQYF,TGTGCCAGCAGGCCGGATTACAGGGCTTCAGATACGCAGTATTTT
TRBV15,NA,TRBJ1-5,NA,CATSRDRVKNQPQHF,TGTGCCACCAGCAGAGACAGGGTGAAGAATCAGCCCCAGCATTTT
TRBV2,NA,TRBJ2-7,NA,CASAGTDYSYEQYF,TGTGCCTCCGCGGGGACGGACTATTCCTACGAGCAGTACTTC
TRBV29-1,NA,TRBJ2-3,TRBD2,CSGLAGGSTDTQYF,TGCAGCGGACTAGCGGGGGGGAGCACAGATACGCAGTATTTT
TRBV9,NA,TRBJ2-2,TRBD2,CASSVGSGGANTGELFF,TGTGCCAGCAGCGTCGGTAGCGGGGGAGCAAACACCGGGGAGCTGTTTTTT
TRBV7-2,NA,TRBJ2-5,NA,CASSPPAAGQETQYF,TGTGCCAGCAGCCCCCCAGCCGCGGGCCAAGAGACCCAGTACTTC
TRBV5-1,NA,TRBJ1-5,TRBD1,CASSLAGGPQPQHF,TGCGCCAGCAGCTTGGCAGGGGGCCCTCAGCCCCAGCATTTT